The clone carrying this TCR beta chain is termed large. This record belongs to a study of T cells in localized non-small cell lung cancer. Measured with immunoSEQ multiplex PCR; TCRdb has only the in-frame clones, and not every one. The sample includes around 3,000 clones, approximately 17% of them seen just once. The CDR3 extends over 12 amino acids. V dropped 7 bases and J dropped 5 bases, with 14 bases sitting between them. Germline V lookup: CDR1 SQVTM, CDR2 ANQGSEA. The origin of this receptor is a man aged 35-75 years with stage I squamous cell lung carcinoma. The V call is TRBV29-1, the J call TRBJ1-1, with D tentatively TRBD1 (5 bases). The sample consisted of lung tumor tissue, taken before any cancer treatment. CDR3 in amino acids: CSGLTAGTEAFF. As DNA, the CDR3 is TGCAGCGGCCTCACTGCAGGGACTGAAGCTTTCTTT.